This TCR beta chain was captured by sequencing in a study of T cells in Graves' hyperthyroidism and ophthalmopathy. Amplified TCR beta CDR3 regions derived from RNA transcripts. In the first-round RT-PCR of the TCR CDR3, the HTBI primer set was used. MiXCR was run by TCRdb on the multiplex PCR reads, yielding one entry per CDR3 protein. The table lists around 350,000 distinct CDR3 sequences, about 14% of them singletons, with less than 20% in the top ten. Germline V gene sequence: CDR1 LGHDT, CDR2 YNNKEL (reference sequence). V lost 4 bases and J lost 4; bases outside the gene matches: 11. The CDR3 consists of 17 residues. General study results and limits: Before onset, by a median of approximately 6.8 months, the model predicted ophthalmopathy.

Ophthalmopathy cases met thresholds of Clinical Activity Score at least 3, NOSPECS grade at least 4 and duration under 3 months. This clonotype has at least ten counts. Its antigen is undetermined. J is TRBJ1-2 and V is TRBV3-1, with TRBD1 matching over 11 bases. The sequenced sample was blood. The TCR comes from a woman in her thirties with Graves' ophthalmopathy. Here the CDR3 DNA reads TGTGCCAGCAGCCTTCCGGGACAGGGGGTATCCCCCTATGGCTACACCTTC. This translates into CASSLPGQGVSPYGYTF.